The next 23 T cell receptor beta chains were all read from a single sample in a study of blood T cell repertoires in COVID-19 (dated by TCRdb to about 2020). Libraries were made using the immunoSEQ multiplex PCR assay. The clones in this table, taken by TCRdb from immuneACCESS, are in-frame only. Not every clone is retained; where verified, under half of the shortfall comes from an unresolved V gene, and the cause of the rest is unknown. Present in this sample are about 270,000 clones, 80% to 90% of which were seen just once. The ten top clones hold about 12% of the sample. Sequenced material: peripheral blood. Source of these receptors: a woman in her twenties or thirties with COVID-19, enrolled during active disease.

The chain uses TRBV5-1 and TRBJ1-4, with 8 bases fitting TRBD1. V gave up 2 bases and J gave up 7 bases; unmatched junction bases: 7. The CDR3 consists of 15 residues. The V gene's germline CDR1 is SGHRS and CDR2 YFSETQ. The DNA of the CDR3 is TGCGCCAGCAGCTTTTTGGGACAGGTCGGTGAAAAACTGTTTTTT. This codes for CASSFLGQVGEKLFF.

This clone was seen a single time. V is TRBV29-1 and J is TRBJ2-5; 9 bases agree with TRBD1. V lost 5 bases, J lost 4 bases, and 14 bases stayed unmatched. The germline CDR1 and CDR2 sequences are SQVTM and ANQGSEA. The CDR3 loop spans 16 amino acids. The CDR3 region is CSVNPGQGGFRETQYF. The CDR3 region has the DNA TGCAGCGTTAATCCGGGACAGGGAGGGTTTCGAGAGACCCAGTACTTC.

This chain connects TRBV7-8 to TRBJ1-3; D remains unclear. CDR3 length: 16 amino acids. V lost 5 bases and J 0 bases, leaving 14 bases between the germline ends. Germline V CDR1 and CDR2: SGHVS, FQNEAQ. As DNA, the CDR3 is TGTGCCAGCAGCCGTATTATTTTCAGCTCTGGAAACACCATATATTTT. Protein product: CASSRIIFSSGNTIYF.

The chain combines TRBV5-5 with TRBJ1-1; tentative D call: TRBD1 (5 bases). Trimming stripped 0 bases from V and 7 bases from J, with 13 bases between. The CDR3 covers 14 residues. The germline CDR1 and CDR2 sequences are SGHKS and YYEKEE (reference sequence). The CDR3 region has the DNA TGTGCCAGCAGCTTGGGAGTAGGGGTAGGTGAAGCTTTCTTT. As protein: CASSLGVGVGEAFF.

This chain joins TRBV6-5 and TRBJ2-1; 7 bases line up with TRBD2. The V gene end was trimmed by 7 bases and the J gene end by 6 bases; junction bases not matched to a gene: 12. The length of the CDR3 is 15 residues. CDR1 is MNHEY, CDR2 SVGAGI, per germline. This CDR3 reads CASKRGGTGSNEQFF. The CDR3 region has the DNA TGTGCCAGCAAGCGCGGGGGTACAGGCAGCAATGAGCAGTTCTTC.

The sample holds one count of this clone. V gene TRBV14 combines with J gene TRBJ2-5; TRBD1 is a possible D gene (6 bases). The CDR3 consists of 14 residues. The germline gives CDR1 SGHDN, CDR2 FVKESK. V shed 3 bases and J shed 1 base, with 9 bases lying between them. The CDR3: CASSQNRAQETQYF. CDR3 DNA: TGTGCCAGCAGCCAGAACAGGGCCCAAGAGACCCAGTACTTC.

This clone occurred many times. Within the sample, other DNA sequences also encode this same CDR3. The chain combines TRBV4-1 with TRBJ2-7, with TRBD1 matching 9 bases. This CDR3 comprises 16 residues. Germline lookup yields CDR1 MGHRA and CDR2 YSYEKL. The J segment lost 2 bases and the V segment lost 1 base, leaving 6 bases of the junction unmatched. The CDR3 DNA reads TGCGCCAGCAGCCAAGGCCCGGGACAGGGAACCTACGAGCAGTACTTC. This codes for CASSQGPGQGTYEQYF.

The CDR3 is CASSLVSGFNQPQHF. The DNA of the CDR3 is TGTGCCAGCAGCTTAGTATCAGGGTTCAATCAGCCCCAGCATTTT. This rearrangement joins TRBV7-8 to TRBJ1-5; D is perhaps TRBD1 (5 bases). The CDR3 length is 15 residues. From germline, CDR1 is SGHVS and CDR2 FQNEAQ. V lost 1 base, J lost 3 bases, and 10 bases lay in between.

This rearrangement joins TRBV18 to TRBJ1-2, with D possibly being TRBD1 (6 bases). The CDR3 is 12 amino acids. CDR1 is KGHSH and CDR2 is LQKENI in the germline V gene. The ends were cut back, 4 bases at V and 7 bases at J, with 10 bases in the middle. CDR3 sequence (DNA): TGTGCCAGCTCACGGGGGGGCTCTGGCTACACCTTC. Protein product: CASSRGGSGYTF. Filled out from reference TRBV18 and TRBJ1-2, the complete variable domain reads NAGVMQNPRHLVRRRGQEARLRCSPMKGHSHVYWYRQLPEEGLKFMVYLQKENIIDESGMPKERFSAEFPKEGPSILRIQQVVRGDSAAYFCASSRGGSGYTFGSGTRLTVV.

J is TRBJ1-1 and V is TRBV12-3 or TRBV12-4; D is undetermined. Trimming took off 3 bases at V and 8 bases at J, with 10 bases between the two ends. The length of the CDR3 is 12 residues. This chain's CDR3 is CASSLIEEEAFF. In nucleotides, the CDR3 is TGTGCCAGCAGTTTGATTGAGGAGGAAGCTTTCTTT.

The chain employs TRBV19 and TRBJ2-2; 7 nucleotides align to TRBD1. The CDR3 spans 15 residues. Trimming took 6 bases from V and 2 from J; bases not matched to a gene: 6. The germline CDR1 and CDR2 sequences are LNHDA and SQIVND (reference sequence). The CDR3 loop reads CASRGDRRNTGELFF. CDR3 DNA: TGTGCCAGTAGGGGGGACAGACGAAACACCGGGGAGCTGTTTTTT.

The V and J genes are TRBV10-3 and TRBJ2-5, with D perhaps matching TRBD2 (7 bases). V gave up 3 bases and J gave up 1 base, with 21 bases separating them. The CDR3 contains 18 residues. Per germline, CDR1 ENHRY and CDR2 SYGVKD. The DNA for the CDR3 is TGTGCCATCAGTGAAGGTGGCCCCAGGGCGGGGGCCCAAGAGACCCAGTACTTC. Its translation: CAISEGGPRAGAQETQYF.

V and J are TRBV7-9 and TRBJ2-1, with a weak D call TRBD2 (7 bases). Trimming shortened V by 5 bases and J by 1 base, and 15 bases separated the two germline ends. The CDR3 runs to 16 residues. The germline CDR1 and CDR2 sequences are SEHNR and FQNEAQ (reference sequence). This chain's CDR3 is CASSPRGGFSYNEQFF. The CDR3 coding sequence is TGTGCCAGCAGCCCTAGGGGGGGATTTTCCTACAATGAGCAGTTCTTC.

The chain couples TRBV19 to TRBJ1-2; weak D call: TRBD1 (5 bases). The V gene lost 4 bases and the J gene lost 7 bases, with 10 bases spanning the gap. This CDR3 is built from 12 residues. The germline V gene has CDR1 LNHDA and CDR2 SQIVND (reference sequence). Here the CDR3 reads CASSTREGGYTF. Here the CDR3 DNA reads TGTGCCAGTAGTACCAGGGAGGGTGGCTACACCTTC.

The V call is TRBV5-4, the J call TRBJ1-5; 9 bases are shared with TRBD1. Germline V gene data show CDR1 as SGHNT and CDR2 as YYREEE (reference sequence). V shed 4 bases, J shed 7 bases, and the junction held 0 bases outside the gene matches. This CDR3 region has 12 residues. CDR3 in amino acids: CASSTGGQPQHF. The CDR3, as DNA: TGTGCCAGCAGCACAGGGGGCCAGCCCCAGCATTTT.

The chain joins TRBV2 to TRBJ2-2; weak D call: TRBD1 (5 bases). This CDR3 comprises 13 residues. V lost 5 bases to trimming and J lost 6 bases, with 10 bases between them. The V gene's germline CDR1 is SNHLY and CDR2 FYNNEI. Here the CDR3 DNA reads TGTGCCAGCAGTACCCAGGGCTCCGGGGAGCTGTTTTTT. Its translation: CASSTQGSGELFF.

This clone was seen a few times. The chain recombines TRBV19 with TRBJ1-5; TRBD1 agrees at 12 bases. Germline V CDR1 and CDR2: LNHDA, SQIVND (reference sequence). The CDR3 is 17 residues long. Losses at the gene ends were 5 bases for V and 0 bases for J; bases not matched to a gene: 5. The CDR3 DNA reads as TGTGCCAGTAGTGGCGGGACAGGGGGCTATAGCAATCAGCCCCAGCATTTT. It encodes CASSGGTGGYSNQPQHF.

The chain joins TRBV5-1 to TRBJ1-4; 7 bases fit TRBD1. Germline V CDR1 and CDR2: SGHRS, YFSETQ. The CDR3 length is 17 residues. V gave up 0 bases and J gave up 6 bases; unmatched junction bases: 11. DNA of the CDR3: TGCGCCAGCAGCTTGGCCGTGATGGGGACAGCCCATGAAAAACTGTTTTTT. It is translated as CASSLAVMGTAHEKLFF. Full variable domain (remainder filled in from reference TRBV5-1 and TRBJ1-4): KAGVTQTPRYLIKTRGQQVTLSCSPISGHRSVSWYQQTPGQGLQFLFEYFSETQRNKGNFPGRFSGRQFSNSRSEMNVSTLELGDSALYLCASSLAVMGTAHEKLFFGSGTQLSVL.

The CDR3 spells CASSEYRKGNYGYTF. DNA for the CDR3: TGTGCCAGCAGTGAATACCGCAAGGGGAACTATGGCTACACCTTC. This chain joins TRBV6-1 and TRBJ1-2; TRBD1 is a possible D gene (5 bases). The CDR3 is 15 residues long. Germline loops: CDR1 MNHNS, CDR2 SASEGT. Trimming shortened V by 2 bases and J by 2 bases, and 12 bases separated the two germline ends.

The CDR3 nucleotides are TGTGCCAGCAGTCTCGGGACAGTCACCGGTACGCAGTATTTT. Protein product: CASSLGTVTGTQYF. The chain carries TRBV28 and TRBJ2-3, with 7 bases that match TRBD1. The trim removed 5 bases at V and 8 bases at J, leaving 10 bases unmatched. The CDR3 consists of 14 residues. Germline-derived CDR1 and CDR2 are MDHEN and SYDVKM.

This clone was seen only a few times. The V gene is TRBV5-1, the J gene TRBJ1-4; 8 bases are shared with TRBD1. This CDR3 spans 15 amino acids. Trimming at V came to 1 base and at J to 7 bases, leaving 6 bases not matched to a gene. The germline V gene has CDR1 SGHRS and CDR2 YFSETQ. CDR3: CASSLSQGGGEKLFF. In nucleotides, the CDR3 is TGCGCCAGCAGCTTGTCACAGGGGGGAGGTGAAAAACTGTTTTTT.

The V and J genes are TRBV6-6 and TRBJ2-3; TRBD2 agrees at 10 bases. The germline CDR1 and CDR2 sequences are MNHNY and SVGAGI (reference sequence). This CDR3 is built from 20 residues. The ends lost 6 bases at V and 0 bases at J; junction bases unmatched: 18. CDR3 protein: CASSRGTPSGGFPSTDTQYF. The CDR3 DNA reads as TGTGCCAGCAGCCGTGGTACGCCTAGCGGGGGTTTCCCAAGCACAGATACGCAGTATTTT.

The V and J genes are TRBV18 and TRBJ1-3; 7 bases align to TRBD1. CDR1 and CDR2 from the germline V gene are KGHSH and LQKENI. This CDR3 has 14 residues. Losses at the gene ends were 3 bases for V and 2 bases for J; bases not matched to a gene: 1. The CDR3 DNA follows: TGTGCCAGCTCACCTCAGGGGGCTGGAAACACCATATATTTT. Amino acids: CASSPQGAGNTIYF. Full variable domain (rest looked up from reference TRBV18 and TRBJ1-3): NAGVMQNPRHLVRRRGQEARLRCSPMKGHSHVYWYRQLPEEGLKFMVYLQKENIIDESGMPKERFSAEFPKEGPSILRIQQVVRGDSAAYFCASSPQGAGNTIYFGEGSWLTVV.